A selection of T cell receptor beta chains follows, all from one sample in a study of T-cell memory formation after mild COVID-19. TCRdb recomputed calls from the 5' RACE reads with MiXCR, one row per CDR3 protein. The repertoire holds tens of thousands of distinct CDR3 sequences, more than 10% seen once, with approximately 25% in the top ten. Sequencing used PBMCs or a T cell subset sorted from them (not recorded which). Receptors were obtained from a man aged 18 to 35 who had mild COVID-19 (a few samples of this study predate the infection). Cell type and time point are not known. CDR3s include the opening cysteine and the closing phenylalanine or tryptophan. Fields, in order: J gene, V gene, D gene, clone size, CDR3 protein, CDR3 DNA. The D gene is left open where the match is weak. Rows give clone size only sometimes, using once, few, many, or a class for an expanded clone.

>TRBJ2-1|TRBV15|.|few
CATSNRLYNEQFF
TGTGCCACCAGCAACCGGCTATACAATGAGCAGTTCTTC
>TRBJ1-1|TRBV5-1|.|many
CASSLAGIGEAFF
TGCGCCAGCAGCTTGGCAGGGATTGGTGAAGCTTTCTTT
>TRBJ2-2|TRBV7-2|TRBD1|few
CASSFNRDSTGELFF
TGTGCCAGCAGCTTCAACCGGGACAGCACCGGGGAGCTGTTTTTT
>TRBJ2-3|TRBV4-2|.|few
CASSRDPGGPDTQYF
TGTGCCAGCAGCCGAGACCCAGGCGGCCCAGATACGCAGTATTTT
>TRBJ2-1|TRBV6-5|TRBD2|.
CASSLAGLGYNEQFF
TGTGCCAGCAGTTTAGCGGGGTTGGGTTACAATGAGCAGTTCTTC
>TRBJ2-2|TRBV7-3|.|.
CASSLSYTGELFF
TGTGCCAGCAGCCTTAGTTACACCGGGGAGCTGTTTTTT
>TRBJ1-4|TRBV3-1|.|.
CASSQGGIGEKLFF
TGTGCCAGCAGCCAAGGTGGGATCGGTGAAAAACTGTTTTTT
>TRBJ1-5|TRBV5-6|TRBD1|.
CASKRTGSNQPQHF
TGTGCCAGCAAACGGACAGGGAGCAATCAGCCCCAGCATTTT
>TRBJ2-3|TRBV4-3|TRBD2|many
CASSPVSGTSGVRGTDTQYF
TGCGCCAGCAGCCCCGTTTCGGGAACTAGCGGGGTTAGGGGCACAGATACGCAGTATTTT
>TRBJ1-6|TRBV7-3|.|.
CASSGTQNSPLHF
TGTGCCAGCAGCGGGACACAAAATTCACCCCTCCACTTT
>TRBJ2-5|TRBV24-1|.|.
CATSDSGKYQETQYF
TGTGCCACCAGTGATTCGGGAAAGTACCAAGAGACCCAGTACTTC
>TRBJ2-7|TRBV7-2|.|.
CASSPRPVSEQYF
TGTGCCAGCAGCCCTAGACCGGTCTCCGAGCAGTACTTC
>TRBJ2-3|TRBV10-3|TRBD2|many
CAVQEPTSGGANTQYF
TGTGCCGTTCAGGAACCGACTAGCGGGGGGGCAAATACGCAGTATTTT
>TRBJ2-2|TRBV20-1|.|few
CSASAVSGGELFF
TGCAGTGCTAGTGCTGTTTCGGGCGGGGAGCTGTTTTTT
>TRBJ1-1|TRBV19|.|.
CASARPANTEAFF
TGTGCCAGTGCTAGGCCAGCCAACACTGAAGCTTTCTTT
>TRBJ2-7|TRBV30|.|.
CAWTPGARYEQYF
TGTGCCTGGACGCCGGGGGCTCGGTACGAGCAGTACTTC
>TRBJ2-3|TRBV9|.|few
CASSPLRDTQYF
TGTGCCAGCAGCCCCCTCCGTGATACGCAGTATTTT
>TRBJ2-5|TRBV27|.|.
CASSFWGRGTETQYF
TGTGCCAGCAGTTTTTGGGGCAGGGGCACCGAGACCCAGTACTTC
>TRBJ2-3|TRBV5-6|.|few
CASSSPRGQGTLLAGVTDTQYF
TGTGCCAGCAGCTCCCCCAGGGGACAGGGGACCCTACTAGCGGGGGTCACAGATACGCAGTATTTT
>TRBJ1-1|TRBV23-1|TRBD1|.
CASSTGVNTEAFF
TGCGCCAGCAGTACAGGGGTCAACACTGAAGCTTTCTTT
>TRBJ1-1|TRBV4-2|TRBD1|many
CASSRGQGGNTEAFF
TGTGCCAGCAGCCGCGGACAGGGGGGGAACACTGAAGCTTTCTTT
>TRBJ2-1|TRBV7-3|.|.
CASSPQGWSYNEQFF
TGTGCCAGCAGCCCACAGGGTTGGTCCTACAATGAGCAGTTCTTC
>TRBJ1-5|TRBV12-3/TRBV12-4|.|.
CASSSIEVSGDYIQPQHF
TGTGCCAGCAGTTCTATAGAGGTATCAGGGGATTATATTCAGCCCCAGCATTTT
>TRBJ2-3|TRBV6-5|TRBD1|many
CASSIRTGGTDTQYF
TGTGCCAGCAGTATCCGGACAGGGGGCACAGATACGCAGTATTTT
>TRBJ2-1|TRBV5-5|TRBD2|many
CASSWFSGGSRYNEQFF
TGTGCCAGCAGCTGGTTTAGCGGGGGGTCTAGGTACAATGAGCAGTTCTTC
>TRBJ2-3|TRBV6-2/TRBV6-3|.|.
CASSYESDTQYF
TGTGCCAGCAGTTACGAGTCAGATACGCAGTATTTT
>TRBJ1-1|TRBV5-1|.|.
CASSLAMGNTEAFF
TGCGCCAGCAGCTTGGCGATGGGTAACACTGAAGCTTTCTTT
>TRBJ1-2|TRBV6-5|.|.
CASSYSTRYGYTF
TGTGCCAGCAGTTACTCGACCAGATACGGCTACACCTTC
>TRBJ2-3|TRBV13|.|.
CASSSQGQLGTDTQYF
TGTGCCAGCAGCTCCCAAGGACAGCTGGGCACAGATACGCAGTATTTT
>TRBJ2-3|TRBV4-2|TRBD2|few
CASSQTSGGAVSDTQYF
TGTGCCAGCAGCCAAACTAGCGGGGGCGCGGTTTCAGATACGCAGTATTTT
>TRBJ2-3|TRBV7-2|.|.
CASSLLRGGRATDTQYF
TGTGCCAGCAGCCTCCTGAGAGGGGGGAGGGCCACAGATACGCAGTATTTT
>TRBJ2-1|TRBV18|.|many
CASSLFDMDNEQFF
TGTGCCAGCTCACTCTTTGACATGGACAATGAGCAGTTCTTC
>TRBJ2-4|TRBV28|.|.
CASSLRGVPLAKNIQYF
TGTGCCAGCAGTTTGAGGGGGGTACCTTTAGCCAAAAACATTCAGTACTTC
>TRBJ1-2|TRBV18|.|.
CASSPPMMPNYGYTF
TGTGCCAGCTCACCTCCGATGATGCCCAACTATGGCTACACCTTC
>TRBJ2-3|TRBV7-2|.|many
CASSLGFTDTQYF
TGTGCCAGCAGCTTGGGCTTCACAGATACGCAGTATTTT
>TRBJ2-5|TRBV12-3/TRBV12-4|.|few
CASSSQQLTQYF
TGTGCCAGCAGTTCTCAACAGCTGACCCAGTACTTC
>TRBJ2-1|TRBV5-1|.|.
CASSLRGATYNEQFF
TGCGCCAGCAGCCTTAGGGGGGCCACCTACAATGAGCAGTTCTTC
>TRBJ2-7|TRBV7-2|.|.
CASSDDRSEQYF
TGTGCCAGCAGCGATGACAGGTCCGAGCAGTACTTC
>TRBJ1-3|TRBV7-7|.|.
CASSPIERPGGNTIYF
TGTGCCAGCAGCCCGATCGAGCGGCCTGGGGGAAACACCATATATTTT
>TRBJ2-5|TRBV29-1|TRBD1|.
CSVEDPWGQGAWETQYF
TGCAGCGTTGAAGATCCATGGGGACAGGGGGCCTGGGAGACCCAGTACTTC
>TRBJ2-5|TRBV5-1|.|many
CASKYGQQQETQYF
TGCGCCAGCAAGTACGGACAGCAGCAAGAGACCCAGTACTTC
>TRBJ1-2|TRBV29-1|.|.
CSVGSRSFYGYTF
TGCAGCGTCGGGTCCCGCAGTTTCTATGGCTACACCTTC
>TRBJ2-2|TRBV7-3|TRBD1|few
CASSLGGQGNTGELFF
TGTGCCAGCAGCTTAGGGGGACAGGGAAACACCGGGGAGCTGTTTTTT
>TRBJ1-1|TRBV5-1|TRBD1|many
CASSLRQGWDTEAFF
TGCGCCAGCAGCTTAAGACAGGGGTGGGACACTGAAGCTTTCTTT
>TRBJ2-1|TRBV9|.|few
CASSVERAYNEQFF
TGTGCCAGCAGCGTAGAACGGGCCTACAATGAGCAGTTCTTC
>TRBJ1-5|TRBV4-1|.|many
CASSQLPLGGWQPQHF
TGCGCCAGCAGCCAACTCCCACTCGGAGGGTGGCAGCCCCAGCATTTT
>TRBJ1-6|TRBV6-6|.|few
CASSYPEGPFGRNSPLHF
TGTGCCAGCAGTTACCCGGAAGGACCCTTTGGGAGGAATTCACCCCTCCACTTT
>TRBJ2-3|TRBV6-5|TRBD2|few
CASSHPLAGGPDTQYF
TGTGCCAGCAGCCACCCCCTAGCGGGGGGGCCAGATACGCAGTATTTT
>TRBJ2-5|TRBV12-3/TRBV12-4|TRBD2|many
CASSSPVTSGQETQYF
TGTGCCAGCAGTTCGCCCGTGACTAGCGGCCAAGAGACCCAGTACTTC
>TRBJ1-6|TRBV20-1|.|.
CSARKGSSYNSPLHF
TGCAGTGCTAGGAAGGGCAGCTCCTATAATTCACCCCTCCACTTT
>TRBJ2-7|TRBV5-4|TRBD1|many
CASSRTGGTYEQYF
TGTGCCAGCAGCCGGACAGGGGGCACCTACGAGCAGTACTTC
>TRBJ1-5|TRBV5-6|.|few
CASSFVGENQPQHF
TGTGCCAGCAGCTTCGTAGGAGAAAATCAGCCCCAGCATTTT
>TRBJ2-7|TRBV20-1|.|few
CSASGHYPYEQYF
TGCAGTGCTAGTGGTCACTACCCCTACGAGCAGTACTTC
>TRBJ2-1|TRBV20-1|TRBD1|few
CSARVAGGAGDNEQFF
TGCAGTGCTAGAGTGGCAGGGGGCGCCGGCGACAATGAGCAGTTCTTC
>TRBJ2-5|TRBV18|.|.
CASSDSSETQYF
TGTGCCAGCTCGGACAGCTCCGAGACCCAGTACTTC